The clone carrying this T cell receptor (beta chain) occurred once. The germline V gene has CDR1 SGHNT and CDR2 YYREEE (reference sequence). This CDR3 region has 13 residues. Trimming stripped 4 bases from V and 0 bases from J, with 7 bases between. The record originates from a study of blood T cell repertoires in COVID-19. Overall study context: From the United States, Italy and Spain came samples of acute and convalescent COVID-19. T cells, B-cell-depleted T cells, or PBMCs provided the cDNA or gDNA that served as material.

Original data processing: The assay estimated nucleated cells by amplifying reference gene primers. The table came from immunoSEQ multiplex PCR; TCRdb's copy has only in-frame clones and leaves some out. The V and J calls and the clone size are those of that table, but D and trimming were determined from the DNA. The table includes more than 400,000 clones, approximately 85% detected once. The J gene is TRBJ1-1, the V gene TRBV5-4; D remains ambiguous. Material: peripheral blood. This TCR came from a human donor in a cohort sampled during active COVID-19. The DNA for the CDR3 is TGTGCCAGCAGCGTCCCTATGAACACTGAAGCTTTCTTT. Translation: CASSVPMNTEAFF.